The 21 T cell receptor beta chains reported below all come from one sample, sequenced in a study of Ad26.COV2.S vaccination and SARS-CoV-2 variants. Assay: immunoSEQ multiplex PCR; the TCRdb copy retains only in-frame clones and omits some. The sample holds under 550,000 clones, over 75% seen once. Treatment described: about 20 received Ad26.COV2.S at low or high dose, single or two shots; a few received placebo; per-sample allocation not given. Sampling happened 63 days after the first vaccine or placebo injection. Sequencing was performed on peripheral blood, taken in a trial of Ad26.COV2.S vaccine versus placebo. The receptor set was obtained from a person between 18 and 60 years old who received the Ad26.COV2.S COVID-19 vaccine or a placebo.

V usage is TRBV28 and J usage is TRBJ2-1; D not resolved. From germline, CDR1 is MDHEN and CDR2 SYDVKM. V gave up 5 bases and J gave up 10 bases, with 6 bases separating them. The CDR3 sequence is 10 residues long. This CDR3 is CASSLGEQFF. In DNA form, the CDR3 reads TGTGCCAGCAGTCTAGGAGAGCAGTTCTTC.

The J gene is TRBJ2-3, the V gene TRBV7-9; TRBD2 matches at 11 bases. V shed 5 bases, J shed 0 bases, and the junction held 13 bases outside the gene matches. The CDR3 is made up of 19 amino acids. CDR1 and CDR2 (germline): SEHNR, FQNEAQ (reference sequence). The CDR3 bases are TGTGCCAGCAGCCCATTTTTTCTAGCGGGAGGTACTAGCACAGATACGCAGTATTTT. Translation gives CASSPFFLAGGTSTDTQYF.

The chain employs TRBV30 and TRBJ2-3, with D possibly TRBD2 on 6 matching bases. The V gene's germline CDR1 is GTSNPN and CDR2 SVGIG (reference sequence). The CDR3 totals 13 residues. Trimming stripped 0 bases from V and 3 bases from J, with 7 bases between. The CDR3 DNA is TGTGCCTGGAGTGTACTAGCAACAGATACGCAGTATTTT. Its translation: CAWSVLATDTQYF.

The chain has TRBV4-3 and TRBJ1-5; no clear D gene. V was pared by 0 bases and J by 1 base, with 7 bases between. Germline V gene lookup returns CDR1 LGHNA and CDR2 YSLEER. This CDR3 region has 15 residues. The CDR3 loop is CASSQDLLSNQPQHF. DNA for the CDR3: TGCGCCAGCAGCCAAGATTTGTTAAGCAATCAGCCCCAGCATTTT.

CDR3: CASSPPLGPGHTF. The CDR3 DNA reads as TGTGCCAGCTCACCACCCCTAGGACCGGGCCACACCTTC. The V and J genes are TRBV18 and TRBJ1-2; D unresolved. Per germline, CDR1 KGHSH and CDR2 LQKENI. The V gene lost 0 bases and the J gene lost 12 bases, with 14 bases spanning the gap. There are 13 residues in the CDR3.

This chain joins TRBV7-9 and TRBJ2-3, with 8 bases matching TRBD1. The germline gives CDR1 SEHNR, CDR2 FQNEAQ (reference sequence). Trimming removed 2 bases from V and 5 bases from J; junction bases left unmatched: 6. The CDR3 covers 15 residues. For the CDR3, the DNA is TGTGCCAGCAGCTTATACGGACAGGGAAAAGATACGCAGTATTTT. Translation: CASSLYGQGKDTQYF.

V is TRBV6-6 and J is TRBJ1-1; D remains ambiguous. V gave up 6 bases and J gave up 9 bases, with 14 bases separating them. Germline V gives CDR1 MNHNY, CDR2 SVGAGI (reference sequence). There are 12 residues in the CDR3. The CDR3 is CASSSDTSQAFF. The CDR3 DNA reads as TGTGCCAGCAGCTCAGACACCTCACAAGCTTTCTTT.

The J gene is TRBJ2-3, the V gene TRBV30; D perhaps matches TRBD2 (5 bases). Germline assignment: CDR1 GTSNPN and CDR2 SVGIG (reference sequence). The ends were cut back, 1 base at V and 7 bases at J, with 15 bases in the middle. The CDR3 sequence is 14 residues long. The chain's CDR3 is CAWSETRARNTQYF. For the CDR3, the DNA is TGTGCCTGGAGTGAAACGAGGGCGCGGAATACGCAGTATTTT.

The CDR3 DNA reads TGTGCCAGCAGTCAACAGGGTTTCTATCAGCCCCAGCATTTT. Its translation: CASSQQGFYQPQHF. This chain connects TRBV2 to TRBJ1-5, with D perhaps matching TRBD1 (6 bases). The CDR3 has 14 amino acids. V lost 5 bases, J lost 5 bases, and 13 bases lay in between. Per germline, CDR1 SNHLY and CDR2 FYNNEI.

This chain joins TRBV12-5 and TRBJ2-1, with TRBD2 identical over 7 bases. Per the germline V gene, CDR1 is LGHNT and CDR2 is FRNRAP. After removal of 2 bases from V and 10 bases from J, the junction contained 8 bases not matched to a gene. The CDR3 runs 14 residues. CDR3 sequence (DNA): TGTGCTAGTGGTTTGAATCGCGGGAGTGGCGAGCAGTTCTTC. Protein product: CASGLNRGSGEQFF.

V is TRBV4-3 and J is TRBJ2-7; D gene unclear. Germline V gene data show CDR1 as LGHNA and CDR2 as YSLEER. V lost 0 bases, J lost 0 bases, and 15 bases lay in between. This CDR3 spans 17 amino acids. The CDR3 is CASSQDAAGWSSYEQYF. The DNA of the CDR3 is TGCGCCAGCAGCCAAGACGCCGCCGGGTGGAGCTCCTACGAGCAGTACTTC.

J is TRBJ2-7 and V is TRBV9; TRBD1 might be the D (6 bases). This CDR3 contains 13 residues. Germline values: CDR1 SGDLS, CDR2 YYNGEE. V lost 5 bases and J 3 bases, leaving 12 bases between the germline ends. CDR3 nucleotide sequence: TGTGCCAGCAGTCGGACAGAGAACTACGAGCAGTACTTC. It translates to CASSRTENYEQYF.

The chain combines TRBV28 with TRBJ1-5; D uncertain. V was trimmed by 5 bases and J by 4 bases, leaving 15 bases between them. Germline V lookup: CDR1 MDHEN, CDR2 SYDVKM. The CDR3 consists of 15 residues. For the CDR3, the DNA is TGTGCCAGCAGTCGTAGCTATAAAGCTAATCAGCCCCAGCATTTT. Translation gives CASSRSYKANQPQHF.

The V call is TRBV19, the J call TRBJ1-4; 7 nucleotides match TRBD1. The ends lost 4 bases at V and 5 bases at J; junction bases unmatched: 4. The CDR3 covers 14 residues. Germline V CDR1 and CDR2: LNHDA, SQIVND (reference sequence). The CDR3 DNA reads as TGTGCCAGTAGTACCTTGGACAGGAATGAAAAACTGTTTTTT. Protein: CASSTLDRNEKLFF.

The CDR3 reads CASSSETGSHSYEQYF. The CDR3 DNA reads as TGTGCCAGCAGCTCCGAGACAGGGAGCCACTCCTACGAGCAGTACTTC. The rearrangement uses TRBV7-2 and TRBJ2-7; TRBD1 agrees at 7 bases. In germline, CDR1 is SGHTA, CDR2 FQGNSA. Trimming took 4 bases from V and 0 from J; bases not matched to a gene: 9. This CDR3 is built from 16 residues.

In this sample, this clone turned up once. The chain uses TRBV27 and TRBJ2-5; D may correspond to TRBD1 or TRBD2 (5 bases each). The CDR3 has 14 amino acids. Germline CDR1 reads MNHEY; CDR2 reads SMNVEV (reference sequence). V gave up 5 bases and J gave up 5 bases, with 15 bases separating them. Here the CDR3 reads CASSRVGGGETQYF. CDR3 nucleotides: TGTGCCAGCAGTCGGGTTGGGGGTGGGGAGACCCAGTACTTC.

DNA for the CDR3: TGTGCCAGCAGCGTAGGTTCGGACCCGAACACTGAAGCTTTCTTT. Residues: CASSVGSDPNTEAFF. The chain has TRBV9 and TRBJ1-1, with D uncertain. Trimming removed 0 bases at V and 1 base at J, with 10 bases between. Germline V CDR1 and CDR2: SGDLS, YYNGEE. The CDR3 consists of 15 residues. Variable domain in full (rest from reference TRBV9 and TRBJ1-1): DSGVTQTPKHLITATGQRVTLRCSPRSGDLSVYWYQQSLDQGLQFLIQYYNGEERAKGNILERFSAQQFPDLHSELNLSSLELGDSALYFCASSVGSDPNTEAFFGQGTRLTVV.

V and J are TRBV6-5 and TRBJ2-1, with 8 positions matching TRBD2. The J segment lost 4 bases and the V segment lost 2 bases, leaving 4 bases of the junction unmatched. Germline loops: CDR1 MNHEY, CDR2 SVGAGI. CDR3 length equals 15 residues. This chain's CDR3 is CASSYELAAYNEQFF. As DNA, the CDR3 is TGTGCCAGCAGTTACGAACTAGCGGCATACAATGAGCAGTTCTTC.

This rearrangement joins TRBV24-1 to TRBJ2-3, with D hard to call. Per the germline V gene, CDR1 is KGHDR and CDR2 is SFDVKD. The V end lost 0 bases, the J end lost 5 bases, and 5 bases lay between the germline ends. The CDR3 covers 13 residues. The CDR3: CATSDLARDTQYF. CDR3 coding DNA: TGTGCCACCAGTGATTTGGCAAGAGATACGCAGTATTTT.

The V and J genes are TRBV5-1 and TRBJ2-2, with D uncertain. V was shortened by 3 bases and J by 6 bases, with 21 bases between the two germline ends. CDR1 and CDR2 from the germline V gene are SGHRS and YFSETQ. The length of the CDR3 is 17 residues. CDR3 loop: CASSSGPSPAISGELFF. CDR3 nucleotides: TGCGCCAGCAGCTCCGGGCCCTCCCCCGCGATCTCCGGGGAGCTGTTTTTT.

The rearrangement joins TRBV7-2 to TRBJ2-3, with D possibly TRBD1 on 5 matching bases. Germline V CDR1 and CDR2: SGHTA, FQGNSA. V was shortened by 1 base and J by 2 bases, with 7 bases between the two germline ends. This CDR3 comprises 14 residues. The CDR3 sequence is CASSLETVTDTQYF. CDR3 nucleotide sequence: TGTGCCAGCAGCTTAGAGACAGTCACAGATACGCAGTATTTT.